This T cell receptor beta chain is from a study of cytomegalovirus exposure and HLA in healthy donors. Study-wide results and caveats: The study recorded over 150 TCR beta chains that were cytomegalovirus-associated. There were some public TCRs occurring in many donors, but most TCR sequences were rare. A cluster of highly shared sequence variants was likely a sequencing artifact.

Germline loops: CDR1 SEHNR, CDR2 FQNEAQ (reference sequence). This CDR3 spans 16 amino acids. Unmatched junction bases numbered 12, after V lost 5 bases and J lost 3 bases. Comment on this clone: Its antigen remains unidentified.

Primers included in the PCR were 60 Vbeta and 13 Jbeta primers. The data were produced by immunoSEQ multiplex PCR, yet TCRdb's version contains in-frame clones alone and is incomplete. The specimen's table records about 75,000 clones. The specimen sequenced was PBMCs. The J gene is TRBJ1-2, the V gene TRBV7-9; 7 bases line up with TRBD1. The receptor's source is a man younger than 30 in good health and CMV-seropositive. CDR3 protein: CASSPWVDRVDYGYTF. As DNA, the CDR3 is TGTGCCAGCAGCCCGTGGGTCGACAGGGTCGACTATGGCTACACCTTC.